One and the same sample provided the 7 T cell receptor beta chains below, sequenced in a study of T cell responses to AZD1222 COVID-19 vaccine. The table came from immunoSEQ multiplex PCR; TCRdb's copy has only in-frame clones and leaves some out. Among 150,000 to 200,000 clones listed, 92% were seen once. Sequences were derived from peripheral blood, sampled 28 days after the second AZD1222 dose. The receptors here all came from an adult who received the AZD1222 COVID-19 vaccine.

The genes are TRBV7-2 and TRBJ1-4; D is perhaps TRBD1 (6 bases). CDR3 length: 16 residues. Germline CDR1 reads SGHTA; CDR2 reads FQGNSA. The V gene lost 5 bases and the J gene lost 1 base, with 14 bases spanning the gap. The CDR3 DNA sequence: TGTGCCAGCAGCCTGGGGACATCCGGAACTAATGAAAAACTGTTTTTT. Translated, it gives CASSLGTSGTNEKLFF.

The V call is TRBV7-9, the J call TRBJ1-1; D is unclear. Trimming cost V 8 bases and J 6 bases, with 19 bases left between them. Germline values: CDR1 SEHNR, CDR2 FQNEAQ (reference sequence). The CDR3 consists of 14 residues. The CDR3 DNA reads as TGTGCCAGCGCCTCGTCATTAGTGCTGGCTGAAGCTTTCTTT. It yields the protein CASASSLVLAEAFF.

J is TRBJ1-4 and V is TRBV15; 8 bases line up with TRBD1. Germline CDR1 reads LNHNV; CDR2 reads YYDKDF (reference sequence). V gave up 3 bases and J gave up 8 bases; unmatched junction bases: 8. The CDR3 loop spans 15 amino acids. For the CDR3, the DNA is TGTGCCACCAGCAGGGGACAGGCGGCCCCAGAAAAACTGTTTTTT. It encodes CATSRGQAAPEKLFF.

V is TRBV5-1 and J is TRBJ1-1, with D uncertain. Germline-derived CDR1 and CDR2 are SGHRS and YFSETQ. V was shortened by 3 bases and J by 0 bases, with 12 bases between the two germline ends. The CDR3 contains 15 residues. The CDR3 region has the DNA TGCGCCAGCAGCTCCTTAATCGCGTTGAACACTGAAGCTTTCTTT. Protein: CASSSLIALNTEAFF.

The J gene is TRBJ1-1, the V gene TRBV27; 12 bases agree with TRBD1. The CDR3 is 15 residues long. The V and J ends lost 6 bases and 4 bases, in that order; junction bases with no gene match: 6. The germline gives CDR1 MNHEY, CDR2 SMNVEV (reference sequence). CDR3 sequence: CASSPGTGGVTEAFF. CDR3 bases: TGTGCCAGCAGCCCGGGGACAGGGGGCGTCACTGAAGCTTTCTTT.

The rearrangement links TRBV4-2 to TRBJ1-1; unclear D gene. CDR3 size: 15 residues. Trimming shortened V by 0 bases and J by 1 base, and 9 bases separated the two germline ends. The germline CDR1 and CDR2 sequences are LGHNA and YNFKEQ. CDR3 bases: TGTGCCAGCAGCCAAGATCTGGGCCAGAACACTGAAGCTTTCTTT. Encoded protein: CASSQDLGQNTEAFF.

The chain employs TRBV7-9 and TRBJ1-1; D is ambiguous. V lost 1 base to trimming and J lost 9 bases, with 15 bases between them. Per the germline V gene, CDR1 is SEHNR and CDR2 is FQNEAQ (reference sequence). The CDR3 has 14 amino acids. The CDR3 region is CASSLEALGFQAFF. CDR3 nucleotides: TGTGCCAGCAGCTTAGAAGCCCTCGGGTTTCAAGCTTTCTTT. Using reference TRBV7-9 and TRBJ1-1 for the parts outside the CDR3, the full variable domain is DTGVSQNPRHKITKRGQNVTFRCDPISEHNRLYWYRQTLGQGPEFLTYFQNEAQLEKSRLLSDRFSAERPKGSFSTLEIQRTEQGDSAMYLCASSLEALGFQAFFGQGTRLTVV.